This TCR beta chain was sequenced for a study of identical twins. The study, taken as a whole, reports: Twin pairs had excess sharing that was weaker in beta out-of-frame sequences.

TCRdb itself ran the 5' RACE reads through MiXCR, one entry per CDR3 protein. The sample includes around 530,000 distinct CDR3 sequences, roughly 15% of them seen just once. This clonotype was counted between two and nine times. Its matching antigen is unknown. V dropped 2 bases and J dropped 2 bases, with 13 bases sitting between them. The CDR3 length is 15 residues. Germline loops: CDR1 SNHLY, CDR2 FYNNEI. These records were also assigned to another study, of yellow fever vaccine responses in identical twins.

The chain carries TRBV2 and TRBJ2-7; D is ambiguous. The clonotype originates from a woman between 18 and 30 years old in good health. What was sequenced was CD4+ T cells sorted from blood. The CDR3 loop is CASSERWDNAYEQYF. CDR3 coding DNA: TGTGCCAGCAGTGAACGGTGGGATAATGCCTACGAGCAGTACTTC. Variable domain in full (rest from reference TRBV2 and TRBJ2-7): EPEVTQTPSHQVTQMGQEVILRCVPISNHLYFYWYRQILGQKVEFLVSFYNNEISEKSEIFDDQFSVERPDGSNFTLKIRSTKLEDSAMYFCASSERWDNAYEQYFGPGTRLTVT.